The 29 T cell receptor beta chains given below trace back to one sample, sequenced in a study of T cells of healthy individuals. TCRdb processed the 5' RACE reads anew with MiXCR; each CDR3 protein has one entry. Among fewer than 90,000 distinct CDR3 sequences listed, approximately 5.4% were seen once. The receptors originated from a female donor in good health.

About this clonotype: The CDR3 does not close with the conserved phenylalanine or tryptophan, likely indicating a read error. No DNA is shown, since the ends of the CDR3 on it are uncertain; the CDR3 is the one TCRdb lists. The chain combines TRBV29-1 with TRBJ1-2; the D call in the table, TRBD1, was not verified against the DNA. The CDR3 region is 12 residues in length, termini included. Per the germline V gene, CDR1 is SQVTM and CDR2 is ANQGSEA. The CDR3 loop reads CSVEIQGRRKKL.

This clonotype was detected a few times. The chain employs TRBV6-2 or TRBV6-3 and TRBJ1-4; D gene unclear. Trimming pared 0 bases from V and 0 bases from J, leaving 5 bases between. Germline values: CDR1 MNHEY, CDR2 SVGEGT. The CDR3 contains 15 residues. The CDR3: CASSYSDATNEKLFF. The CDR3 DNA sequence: TGTGCCAGCAGTTACTCGGACGCAACTAATGAAAAACTGTTTTTT.

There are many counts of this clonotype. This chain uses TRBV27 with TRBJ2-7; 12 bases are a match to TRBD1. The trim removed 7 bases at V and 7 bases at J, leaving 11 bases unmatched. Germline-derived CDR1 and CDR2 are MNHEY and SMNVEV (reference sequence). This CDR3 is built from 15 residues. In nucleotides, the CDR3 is TGTGCCAGCACCCCCGCCGGGACAGGGGGCCGGGAGCAGTACTTC. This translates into CASTPAGTGGREQYF.

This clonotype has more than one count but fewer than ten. The CDR3 DNA is TGTGCCAGCAGCGAGCTGAGGGGGGAGACCCAGTACTTC. It translates to CASSELRGETQYF. The genes are TRBV9 and TRBJ2-5; D is possibly TRBD1 (6 bases). The V end was cut by 3 bases, the J end by 5 bases, with 11 bases between. This CDR3 has 13 amino acids. Germline CDR1 and CDR2: SGDLS and YYNGEE.

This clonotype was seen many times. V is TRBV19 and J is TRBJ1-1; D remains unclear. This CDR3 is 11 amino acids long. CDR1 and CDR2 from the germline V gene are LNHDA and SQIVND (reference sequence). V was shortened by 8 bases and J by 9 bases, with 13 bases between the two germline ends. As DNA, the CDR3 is TGTGCCAGTTCTATCGGAGGGAAAGCTTTCTTT. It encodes CASSIGGKAFF.

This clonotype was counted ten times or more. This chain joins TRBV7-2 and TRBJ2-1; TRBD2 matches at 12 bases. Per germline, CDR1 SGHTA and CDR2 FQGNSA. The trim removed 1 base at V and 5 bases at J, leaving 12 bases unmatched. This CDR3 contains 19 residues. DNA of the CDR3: TGTGCCAGCAGCTTAGTAGGGACGAGGACTAGCGGGACCGACAATGAGCAGTTCTTC. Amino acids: CASSLVGTRTSGTDNEQFF.

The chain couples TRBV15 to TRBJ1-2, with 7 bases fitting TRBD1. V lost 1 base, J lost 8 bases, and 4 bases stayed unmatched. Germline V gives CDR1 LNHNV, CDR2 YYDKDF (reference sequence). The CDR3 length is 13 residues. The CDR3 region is CATSRVGTDGYTF. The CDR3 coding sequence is TGTGCCACCAGCAGAGTGGGGACAGACGGCTACACCTTC. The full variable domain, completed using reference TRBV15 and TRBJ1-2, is DAMVIQNPRYQVTQFGKPVTLSCSQTLNHNVMYWYQQKSSQAPKLLFHYYDKDFNNEADTPDNFQSRRPNTSFCFLDIRSPGLGDTAMYLCATSRVGTDGYTFGSGTRLTVV.

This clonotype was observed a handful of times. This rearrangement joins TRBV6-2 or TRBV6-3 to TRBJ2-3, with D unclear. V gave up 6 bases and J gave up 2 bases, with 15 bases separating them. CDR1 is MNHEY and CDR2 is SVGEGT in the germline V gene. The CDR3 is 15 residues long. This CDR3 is CASREVGSLTDTQYF. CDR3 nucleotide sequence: TGTGCCAGCAGAGAAGTGGGAAGCCTCACAGATACGCAGTATTTT.

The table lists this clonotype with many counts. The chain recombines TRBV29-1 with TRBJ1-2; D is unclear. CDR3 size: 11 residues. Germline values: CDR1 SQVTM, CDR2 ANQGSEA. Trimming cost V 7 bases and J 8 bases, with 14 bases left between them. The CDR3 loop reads CSGRYPEGYTF. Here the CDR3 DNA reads TGCAGCGGGCGATATCCGGAGGGCTACACCTTC. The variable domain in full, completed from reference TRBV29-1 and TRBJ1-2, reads SAVISQKPSRDICQRGTSLTIQCQVDSQVTMMFWYRQQPGQSLTLIATANQGSEATYESGFVIDKFPISRPNLTFSTLTVSNMSPEDSSIYLCSGRYPEGYTFGSGTRLTVV.

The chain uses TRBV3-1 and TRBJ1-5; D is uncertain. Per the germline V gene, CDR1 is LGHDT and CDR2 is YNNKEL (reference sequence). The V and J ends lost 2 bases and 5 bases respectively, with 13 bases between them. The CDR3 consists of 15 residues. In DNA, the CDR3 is TGTGCCAGCAGCCAATCAGGACTTGGGGATCAGCCCCAGCATTTT. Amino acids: CASSQSGLGDQPQHF.

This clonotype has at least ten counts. In nucleotides, the CDR3 is TGCGCCAGCAGCCAAGATCCACCAGGGTGGGGAAGTCAGCCCCAGCATTTT. This translates into CASSQDPPGWGSQPQHF. This chain connects TRBV4-1 to TRBJ1-5, with TRBD1 as a possible D gene (5 bases). CDR3 size: 17 residues. The V and J ends lost 0 bases and 6 bases respectively, with 18 bases between them. Germline lookup yields CDR1 MGHRA and CDR2 YSYEKL.

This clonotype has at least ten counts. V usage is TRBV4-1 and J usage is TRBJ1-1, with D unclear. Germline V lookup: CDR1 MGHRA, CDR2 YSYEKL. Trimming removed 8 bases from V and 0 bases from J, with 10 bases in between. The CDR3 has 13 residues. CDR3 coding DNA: TGCGCCAGCGGGGTCCGGGTGAACACTGAAGCTTTCTTT. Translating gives CASGVRVNTEAFF.

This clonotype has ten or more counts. CDR3 nucleotide sequence: TGTGCCAGCAGCTTTCCTGGCACAGATACGCAGTATTTT. This gives the protein CASSFPGTDTQYF. The V and J genes are TRBV7-2 and TRBJ2-3; D not resolved. Germline-derived CDR1 and CDR2 are SGHTA and FQGNSA. The CDR3 loop spans 13 amino acids. The V and J ends lost 3 bases and 1 base respectively, with 5 bases between them.

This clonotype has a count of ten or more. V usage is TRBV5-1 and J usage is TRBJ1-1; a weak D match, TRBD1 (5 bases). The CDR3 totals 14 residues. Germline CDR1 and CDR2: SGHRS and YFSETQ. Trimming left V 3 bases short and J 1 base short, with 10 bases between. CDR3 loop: CASSSIDRNTEAFF. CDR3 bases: TGCGCCAGCAGCTCAATAGACAGGAACACTGAAGCTTTCTTT. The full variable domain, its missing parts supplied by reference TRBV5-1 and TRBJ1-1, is KAGVTQTPRYLIKTRGQQVTLSCSPISGHRSVSWYQQTPGQGLQFLFEYFSETQRNKGNFPGRFSGRQFSNSRSEMNVSTLELGDSALYLCASSSIDRNTEAFFGQGTRLTVV.

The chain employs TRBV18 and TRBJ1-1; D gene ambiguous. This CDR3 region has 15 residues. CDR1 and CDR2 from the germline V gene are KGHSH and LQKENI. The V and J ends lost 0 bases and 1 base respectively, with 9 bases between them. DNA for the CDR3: TGTGCCAGCTCACCACCCATCGCACCGAACACTGAAGCTTTCTTT. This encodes CASSPPIAPNTEAFF.

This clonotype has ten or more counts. The CDR3 spells CASSLTLAGSNTGELFF. CDR3 DNA: TGTGCCAGCAGTTTGACCCTAGCGGGGTCGAACACCGGGGAGCTGTTTTTT. The chain recombines TRBV28 with TRBJ2-2; 9 bases line up with TRBD2. Germline V gene sequence: CDR1 MDHEN, CDR2 SYDVKM. The trim removed 3 bases at V and 0 bases at J, leaving 5 bases unmatched. This CDR3 comprises 17 residues.

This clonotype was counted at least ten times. CDR3 nucleotides: TGTGCCAGCAGCGTAGGACAGGTGGGCCTCCTGACTTTC. This translates into CASSVGQVGLLTF. V gene TRBV9 combines with J gene TRBJ2-6; TRBD1 might be the D (6 bases). In germline, CDR1 is SGDLS, CDR2 YYNGEE. V was cut by 0 bases and J by 14 bases, with 12 bases left in between. CDR3 length: 13 amino acids.

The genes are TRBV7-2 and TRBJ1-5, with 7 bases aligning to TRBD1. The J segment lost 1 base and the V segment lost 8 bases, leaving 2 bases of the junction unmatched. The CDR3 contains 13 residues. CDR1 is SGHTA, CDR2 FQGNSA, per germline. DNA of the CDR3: TGTGCCAGCGGGACAGAGAGCAATCAGCCCCAGCATTTT. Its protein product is CASGTESNQPQHF. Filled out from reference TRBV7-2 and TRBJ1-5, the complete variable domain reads GAGVSQSPSNKVTEKGKDVELRCDPISGHTALYWYRQSLGQGLEFLIYFQGNSAPDKSGLPSDRFSAERTGGSVSTLTIQRTQQEDSAVYLCASGTESNQPQHFGDGTRLSIL.

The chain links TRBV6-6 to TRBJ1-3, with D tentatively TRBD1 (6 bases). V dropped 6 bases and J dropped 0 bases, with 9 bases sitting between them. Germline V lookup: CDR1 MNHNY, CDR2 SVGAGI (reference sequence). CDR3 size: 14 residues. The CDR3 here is CASRTGSSGNTIYF. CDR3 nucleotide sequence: TGTGCCAGCAGGACAGGCAGCTCTGGAAACACCATATATTTT.

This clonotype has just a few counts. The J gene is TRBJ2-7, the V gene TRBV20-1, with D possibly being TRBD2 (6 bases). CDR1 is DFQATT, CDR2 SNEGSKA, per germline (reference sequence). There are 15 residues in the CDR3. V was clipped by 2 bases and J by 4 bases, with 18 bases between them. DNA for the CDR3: TGCAGTGCTAGACGGGGGACGGCACCTAGATACGAGCAGTACTTC. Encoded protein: CSARRGTAPRYEQYF.

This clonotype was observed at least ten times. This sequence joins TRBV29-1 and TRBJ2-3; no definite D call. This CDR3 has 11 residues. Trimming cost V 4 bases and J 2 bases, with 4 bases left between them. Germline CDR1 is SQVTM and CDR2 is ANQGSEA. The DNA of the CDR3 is TGCAGCGTTGGCCCCACAGATACGCAGTATTTT. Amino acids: CSVGPTDTQYF.

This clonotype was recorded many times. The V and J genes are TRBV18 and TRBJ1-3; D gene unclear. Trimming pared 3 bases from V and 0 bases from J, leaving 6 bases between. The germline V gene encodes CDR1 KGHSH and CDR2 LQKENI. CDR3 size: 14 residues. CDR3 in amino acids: CASSPQASGNTIYF. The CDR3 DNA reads TGTGCCAGCTCACCTCAAGCCTCTGGAAACACCATATATTTT.

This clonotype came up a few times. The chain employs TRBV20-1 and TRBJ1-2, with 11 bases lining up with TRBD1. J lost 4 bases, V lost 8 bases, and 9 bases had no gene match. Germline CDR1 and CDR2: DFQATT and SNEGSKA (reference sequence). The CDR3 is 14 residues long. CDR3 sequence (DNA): TGCAGTATTCCCCGGGACAGGGGGTCCTATGGCTACACCTTC. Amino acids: CSIPRDRGSYGYTF.

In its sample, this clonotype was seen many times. The CDR3 region has the DNA TGTGCCAGCAGCTTAGCGGGGGGGTTAGAGACCCAGTACTTC. Residues: CASSLAGGLETQYF. This chain connects TRBV7-2 to TRBJ2-5; 7 bases agree with TRBD2. Germline V gene data show CDR1 as SGHTA and CDR2 as FQGNSA. J was trimmed by 4 bases and V by 0 bases; bases with no gene match: 2. This CDR3 is built from 14 residues.

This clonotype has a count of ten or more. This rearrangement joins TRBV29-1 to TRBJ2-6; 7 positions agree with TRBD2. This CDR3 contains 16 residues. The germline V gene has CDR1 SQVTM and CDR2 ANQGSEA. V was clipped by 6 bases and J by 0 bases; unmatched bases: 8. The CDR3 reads CSVRAGSSSGANVLTF. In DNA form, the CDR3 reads TGCAGCGTCAGAGCGGGGAGTAGCTCTGGGGCCAACGTCCTGACTTTC.

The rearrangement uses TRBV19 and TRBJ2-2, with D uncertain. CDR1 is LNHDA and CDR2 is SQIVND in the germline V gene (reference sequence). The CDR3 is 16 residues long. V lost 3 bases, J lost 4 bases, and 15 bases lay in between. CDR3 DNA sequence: TGTGCCAGTAGTATCTACTACCGGTCGGGCACCGGGGAGCTGTTTTTT. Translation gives CASSIYYRSGTGELFF.

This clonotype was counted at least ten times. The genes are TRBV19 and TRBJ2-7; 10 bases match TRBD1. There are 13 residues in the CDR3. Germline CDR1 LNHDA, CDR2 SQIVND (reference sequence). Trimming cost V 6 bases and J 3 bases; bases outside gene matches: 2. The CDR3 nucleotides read TGTGCCAGTAGCTGGGACAGGGGCTACGAGCAGTACTTC. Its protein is CASSWDRGYEQYF. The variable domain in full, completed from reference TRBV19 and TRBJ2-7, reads DGGITQSPKYLFRKEGQNVTLSCEQNLNHDAMYWYRQDPGQGLRLIYYSQIVNDFQKGDIAEGYSVSREKKESFPLTVTSAQKNPTAFYLCASSWDRGYEQYFGPGTRLTVT.

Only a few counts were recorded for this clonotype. CDR3 amino acids: CSASGRTNYGYTF. The CDR3 bases are TGCAGTGCTAGTGGCCGGACTAACTATGGCTACACCTTC. The rearrangement uses TRBV20-1 and TRBJ1-2; no definite D call. Germline values: CDR1 DFQATT, CDR2 SNEGSKA (reference sequence). V shed 3 bases and J shed 0 bases, with 8 bases lying between them. The CDR3 consists of 13 residues.

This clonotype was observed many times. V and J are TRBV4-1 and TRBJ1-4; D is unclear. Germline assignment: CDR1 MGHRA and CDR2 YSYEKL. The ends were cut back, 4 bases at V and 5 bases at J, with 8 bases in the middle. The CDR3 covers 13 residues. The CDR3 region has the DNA TGCGCCAGCAGCCGGCGGAGGAATGAAAAACTGTTTTTT. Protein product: CASSRRRNEKLFF.